The T cell receptor (beta chain) under discussion was sequenced for a study of shared clonotypes between healthy human individuals. Study in general: The cohort had two women and a few men, ages 18 to 49. Each donor contributed plates that comprised three CD4 naive, three CD4 memory, two CD8 naive and one CD8 memory. Study-wide points: Tissue TCR repertoires likely differ from these blood-only repertoires.

This clone was picked up one time. Its target is not known. Here immunoSEQ multiplex PCR was the method, and the copy in TCRdb shows in-frame clones only, minus some. This sample yields over 2 million clones, of which 85% to 95% are seen a single time; 0.13% belongs to the top ten. Partitioning of CD4+ cells yielded a CD45RA+ naive subset and a CD45RA-negative memory subset. The sequence was collected from a man in his late teens or twenties in good health. Sequencing input: naive CD4+ T cells sorted from blood. Subset of the sample: CD45RA+ positively selected.

For the CDR3, the DNA is TGTGCCAGCTCACCTCCGGGTTCTAGCGGAGGGGGTACGCAGTATTTT. Its translation is CASSPPGSSGGGTQYF. The genes are TRBV18 and TRBJ2-3; maybe TRBD2 (7 bases). V lost 3 bases and J lost 8, with 21 bases in between. CDR1 is KGHSH, CDR2 LQKENI, per germline. CDR3 length: 16 residues. Looking up the rest from reference TRBV18 and TRBJ2-3 gives the full variable domain: NAGVMQNPRHLVRRRGQEARLRCSPMKGHSHVYWYRQLPEEGLKFMVYLQKENIIDESGMPKERFSAEFPKEGPSILRIQQVVRGDSAAYFCASSPPGSSGGGTQYFGPGTRLTVL.